This T cell receptor (beta chain) originates from a study of shared clonotypes between healthy human individuals. General study findings and limits: Rarefaction showed that sequencing of sorted subsets was incomplete (despite large depth). Genetic and exposure-history diversity was limited by the few donors.

Sorted-subset replicate PCRs used 200 ng DNA, approximately 27,000 T cell genomes. The assay was immunoSEQ multiplex PCR, and TCRdb's table has in-frame clones only and misses some. The table shows more than 500,000 clones, with 90% to 96% occurring only once. CDR3 length: 13 residues. The V end was cut by 6 bases, the J end by 8 bases, with 13 bases between. The germline V gene encodes CDR1 MDHEN and CDR2 SYDVKM. Worth noting for this clone: Antigen specificity is unknown.

Sequencing used naive CD4+ T cells sorted from blood. Sample subset: CD45RA+ positively selected. This clonotype was obtained from a woman in her 30s in good health. The chain recombines TRBV28 with TRBJ1-4; the D gene is possibly TRBD1 (6 bases). CDR3 bases: TGTGCCAGCAGACCCCAGGGGAGCGAAAAACTGTTTTTT. Translation: CASRPQGSEKLFF.